This T cell receptor (beta chain) was sequenced in a study of T-cell memory formation after mild COVID-19. In the study overall: Each donor largely had its own TCR clusters. Study observations and caveats: Within pre-infection memory, some responding clones were found, suggesting cross-reactive memory joined.

This CDR3 region has 14 residues. The V gene lost 5 bases and the J gene lost 2 bases, with 12 bases spanning the gap. Germline V CDR1 and CDR2: SEHNR, FQNEAQ (reference sequence). In this sample, this clonotype turned up many times. What it binds is unknown. Employing constant-segment primers, 5'RACE generated TCR alpha and TCR beta cDNA libraries bearing sample barcodes and UMIs. TCRdb processed the 5' RACE reads anew with MiXCR; each CDR3 protein has one entry. In the table there are under 300,000 distinct CDR3 sequences, 15% to 20% of which are singletons. This clonotype was obtained from a man in his late teens or twenties who had mild COVID-19 (a few samples of this study predate the infection). Cell type and time point are not known. The chain employs TRBV7-9 and TRBJ1-1; possible D gene TRBD1, 6 bases. The sample consisted of PBMCs or a T cell subset sorted from them (not recorded which). CDR3 protein: CASSGTLRNTEAFF. In DNA, the CDR3 is TGTGCCAGCAGCGGGACACTAAGAAACACTGAAGCTTTCTTT.